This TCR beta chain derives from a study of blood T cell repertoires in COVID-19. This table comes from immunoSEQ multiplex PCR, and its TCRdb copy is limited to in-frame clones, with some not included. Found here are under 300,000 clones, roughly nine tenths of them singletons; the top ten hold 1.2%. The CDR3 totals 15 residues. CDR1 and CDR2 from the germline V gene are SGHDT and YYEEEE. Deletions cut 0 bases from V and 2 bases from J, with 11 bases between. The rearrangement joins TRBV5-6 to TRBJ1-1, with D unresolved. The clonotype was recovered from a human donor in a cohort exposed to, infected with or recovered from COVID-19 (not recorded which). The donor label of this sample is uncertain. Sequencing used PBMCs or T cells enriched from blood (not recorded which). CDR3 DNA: TGTGCCAGCAGCTTGGCTGCGGGGAAAAACACTGAAGCTTTCTTT. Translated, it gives CASSLAAGKNTEAFF.